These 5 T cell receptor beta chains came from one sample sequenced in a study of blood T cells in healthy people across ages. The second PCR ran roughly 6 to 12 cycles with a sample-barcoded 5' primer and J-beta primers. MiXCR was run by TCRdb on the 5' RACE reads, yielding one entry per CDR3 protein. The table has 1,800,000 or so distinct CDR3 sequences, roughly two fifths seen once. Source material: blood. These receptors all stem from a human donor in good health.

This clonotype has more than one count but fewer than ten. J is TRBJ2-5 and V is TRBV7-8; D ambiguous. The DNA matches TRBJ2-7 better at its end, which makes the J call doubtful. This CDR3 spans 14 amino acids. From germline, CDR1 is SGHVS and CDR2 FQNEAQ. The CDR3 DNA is TGTGCCAGCAGCTTAGCGAGTCAGCTCTACGAGCAGTACTTC. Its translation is CASSLASQLYEQYF.

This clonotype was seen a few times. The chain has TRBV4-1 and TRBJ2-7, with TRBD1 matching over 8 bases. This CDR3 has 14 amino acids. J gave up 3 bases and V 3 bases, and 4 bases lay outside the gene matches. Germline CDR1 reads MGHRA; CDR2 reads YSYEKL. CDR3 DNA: TGCGCCAGCAGCCAGGTACAGGGGGACTACGAGCAGTACTTC. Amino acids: CASSQVQGDYEQYF.

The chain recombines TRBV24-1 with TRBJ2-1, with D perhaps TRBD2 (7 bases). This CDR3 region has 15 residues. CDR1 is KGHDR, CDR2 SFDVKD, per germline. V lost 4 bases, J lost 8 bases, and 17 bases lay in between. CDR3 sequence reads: CATSDPGGHSDEQFF. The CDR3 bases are TGTGCCACCAGTGACCCCGGGGGGCACTCGGATGAGCAGTTCTTC.

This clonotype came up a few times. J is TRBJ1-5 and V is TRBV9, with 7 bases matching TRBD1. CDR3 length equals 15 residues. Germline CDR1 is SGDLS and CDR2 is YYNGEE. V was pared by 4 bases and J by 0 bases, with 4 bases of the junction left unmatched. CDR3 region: CASSSGGLSNQPQHF. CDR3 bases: TGTGCCAGCAGCTCAGGGGGACTTAGCAATCAGCCCCAGCATTTT.

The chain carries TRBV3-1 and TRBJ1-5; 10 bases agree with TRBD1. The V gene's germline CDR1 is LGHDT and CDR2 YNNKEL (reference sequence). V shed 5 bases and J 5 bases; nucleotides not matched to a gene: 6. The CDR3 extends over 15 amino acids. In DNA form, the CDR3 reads TGTGCCAGCAGCTCCGGGACAGGGGATCATCAGCCCCAGCATTTT. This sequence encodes CASSSGTGDHQPQHF.